This TCR beta chain was found in a study of cytomegalovirus exposure and HLA in healthy donors. Broader study findings: There were some public TCRs occurring in many donors, but most TCR sequences were rare. Confirmation in vitro established that a few CMV-associated chains were specific for CMV antigens. The study listed roughly 160 cytomegalovirus-associated TCR beta chains. HLA allele associations emerged for roughly 16,000 TCR beta sequences in a later analysis, at 0.05 false discovery rate.

PCR primers comprised 60 Vbeta and 13 Jbeta primers. TCRdb keeps only in-frame clones here, not all; method: immunoSEQ multiplex PCR. The sample contains 150,000 or so clones, over 65% of which appear only once. The CDR3 is made up of 13 amino acids. The V gene lost 6 bases and the J gene lost 0 bases, with 7 bases spanning the gap. Germline V CDR1 and CDR2: MNHEY, SMNVEV (reference sequence). With respect to this clone: The antigen remains undetermined.

The clonotype was recovered from a man aged 25-45 years in good health and CMV-seronegative. The chain combines TRBV27 with TRBJ2-3; D uncertain. Specimen: PBMCs. CDR3 loop: CASSPLSTDTQYF. In DNA form, the CDR3 reads TGTGCCAGCAGCCCCCTTAGCACAGATACGCAGTATTTT.